Listed below are T cell receptor beta chains from one sample, sequenced in a study of PD-1 blockade in classical Hodgkin lymphoma. The method was immunoSEQ multiplex PCR; TCRdb's version includes in-frame clones alone and lacks a portion of them. The sample yields roughly 30,000 clones, 85% to 90% seen once. Sequenced sample: CD4+ T cells from blood. The receptors were sampled from a human donor with classical Hodgkin lymphoma. The CDR3 runs from the conserved cysteine through the conserved F or W. A D gene is named only where the DNA matches it firmly. The listing skips clone size in some rows; elsewhere it reads once, few, many or a size class.

>TRBJ1-5|few|TRBV10-1|-
CASSEEGFQPQHF
TGCGCCAGCAGTGAAGAGGGGTTTCAGCCCCAGCATTTT
>TRBJ1-4|once|TRBV5-6|-
CASSARGGNEKLFF
TGTGCCAGCAGCGCTAGGGGAGGGAATGAAAAACTGTTTTTT
>TRBJ1-5|-|TRBV6-1|-
CASSPGGSNQPQHF
TGTGCCAGCAGTCCCGGTGGTAGCAATCAGCCCCAGCATTTT
>TRBJ2-5|-|TRBV18|TRBD2
CASSPGLVLQETQYF
TGTGCCAGCTCACCGGGACTAGTGTTACAAGAGACCCAGTACTTC
>TRBJ1-3|once|TRBV6-1|-
CASSDPVSKGNTIYF
TGTGCCAGCAGTGACCCGGTTTCGAAAGGAAACACCATATATTTT
>TRBJ1-1|-|TRBV27|TRBD1
CASRPLSLTGVESTEAFF
TGTGCCAGCAGACCCCTATCCTTGACAGGGGTTGAATCCACTGAAGCTTTCTTT
>TRBJ1-4|-|TRBV19|TRBD1
CASTTDRGPEKLFF
TGTGCCAGTACCACGGACAGGGGGCCTGAAAAACTGTTTTTT
>TRBJ2-7|-|TRBV18|-
CASSPQGRPYEQYF
TGTGCCAGCTCACCACAAGGACGGCCCTACGAGCAGTACTTC
>TRBJ1-1|-|TRBV7-9|-
CASSLGWVNTEAFF
TGTGCCAGCAGCTTAGGTTGGGTGAACACTGAAGCTTTCTTT
>TRBJ2-7|-|TRBV5-1|TRBD1
CASSSQGEVKSEQYF
TGCGCCAGCAGCTCACAGGGGGAGGTAAAGTCCGAGCAGTACTTC
>TRBJ2-1|-|TRBV5-5|TRBD2
CASGLGGSVEEQFF
TGTGCCAGCGGATTGGGGGGGTCGGTAGAGGAGCAGTTCTTC
>TRBJ1-1|-|TRBV7-2|-
CASSLRGQKAFF
TGTGCCAGCAGCTTACGTGGGCAGAAAGCTTTCTTT
>TRBJ1-1|-|TRBV18|TRBD1
CASSLKRQGSDTEAFF
TGTGCCAGCTCATTGAAACGACAGGGGTCGGACACTGAAGCTTTCTTT
>TRBJ2-2|-|TRBV7-2|-
CASSLDYAAGELFF
TGTGCCAGCAGCTTAGATTACGCTGCCGGGGAGCTGTTTTTT
>TRBJ2-5|-|TRBV7-2|TRBD1
CASSRQGLKETQYF
TGTGCCAGCAGTCGACAGGGGCTAAAAGAGACCCAGTACTTC
>TRBJ1-5|-|TRBV5-1|-
CASSLEGSNQPQHF
TGCGCCAGCAGCTTGGAAGGTAGCAATCAGCCCCAGCATTTT
>TRBJ1-1|once|TRBV25-1|-
CASSEPWTAEAFF
TGTGCCAGCAGTGAACCCTGGACCGCAGAAGCTTTCTTT
>TRBJ1-5|-|TRBV28|-
CSAVAAALGNSNQPQHF
TGTTCAGCGGTGGCGGCCGCCTTGGGGAATAGCAATCAGCCCCAGCATTTT
>TRBJ1-4|-|TRBV7-9|TRBD1
CASSGWDRTNEKLFF
TGTGCCAGCAGCGGTTGGGACAGAACTAATGAAAAACTGTTTTTT
>TRBJ1-2|-|TRBV5-1|TRBD1
CASRYGTEYGYTF
TGCGCCAGCAGGTATGGGACAGAATATGGCTACACCTTC
>TRBJ2-5|few|TRBV27|TRBD2
CASSPLRTRREGGTQYF
TGTGCCAGCAGTCCACTCAGGACTAGGCGGGAGGGCGGGACCCAGTACTTC
>TRBJ2-7|-|TRBV6-6|-
CASSYTPAQPYEQYF
TGTGCCAGCAGTTACACGCCAGCCCAACCCTACGAGCAGTACTTC
>TRBJ2-7|-|TRBV6-6|-
CASRLSGTAYEQYF
TGTGCCAGCAGGCTATCCGGGACGGCCTACGAGCAGTACTTC
>TRBJ2-5|-|TRBV19|-
CANCRGTQYF
TGTGCCAACTGCCGCGGGACCCAGTACTTC
>TRBJ2-2|-|TRBV4-3|-
CASSQRGVATGELFF
TGCGCCAGCAGCCAAAGGGGAGTGGCCACCGGGGAGCTGTTTTTT
>TRBJ2-3|-|TRBV6-1|-
CASRDIRGADTQYF
TGTGCCAGCAGGGACATCCGGGGAGCAGATACGCAGTATTTT
>TRBJ2-7|-|TRBV28|-
CASSSQGSSSYEQYF
TGTGCCAGCAGTTCCCAAGGGAGCAGCTCCTACGAGCAGTACTTC
>TRBJ2-7|once|TRBV25-1|-
CASSERPGDEQYF
TGTGCCAGCAGTGAACGTCCAGGTGACGAGCAGTACTTC
>TRBJ2-3|-|TRBV15|-
CATSVLQGGPDTQYF
TGTGCCACCAGCGTTCTACAGGGTGGCCCAGATACGCAGTATTTT
>TRBJ1-1|-|TRBV19|-
CASSPLGGSAFF
TGTGCCAGTAGTCCCCTTGGAGGATCGGCTTTCTTT
>TRBJ1-2|few|TRBV25-1|-
CASPLERLNYGYTF
TGTGCCAGCCCGCTCGAACGACTGAACTATGGCTACACCTTC
>TRBJ2-7|-|TRBV6-1|TRBD2
CASSEGFWTSGRKGGEQYF
TGTGCCAGCAGTGAAGGTTTTTGGACTAGCGGGAGAAAGGGGGGCGAGCAGTACTTC
>TRBJ1-3|-|TRBV18|-
CASSLFGTGNTIYF
TGTGCCAGCTCACTCTTTGGGACTGGAAACACCATATATTTT
>TRBJ2-2|-|TRBV6-5|-
CASSPDIWNTGELFF
TGTGCCAGCAGCCCGGACATTTGGAACACCGGGGAGCTGTTTTTT
>TRBJ1-5|-|TRBV27|-
CAIGKRDQPQHF
TGTGCCATCGGCAAGCGGGATCAGCCCCAGCATTTT
>TRBJ2-1|-|TRBV9|-
CASSVGGGTYNEQFF
TGTGCCAGCAGCGTTGGCGGGGGCACCTACAATGAGCAGTTCTTC
>TRBJ1-2|-|TRBV21-1|-
CASSKEEREHGYTF
TGTGCCAGCAGCAAAGAGGAGAGGGAGCATGGCTACACCTTC
>TRBJ1-6|few|TRBV6-1|-
CASRISEVGSPLHF
TGTGCCAGCAGGATCTCGGAGGTGGGGTCACCCCTCCACTTT